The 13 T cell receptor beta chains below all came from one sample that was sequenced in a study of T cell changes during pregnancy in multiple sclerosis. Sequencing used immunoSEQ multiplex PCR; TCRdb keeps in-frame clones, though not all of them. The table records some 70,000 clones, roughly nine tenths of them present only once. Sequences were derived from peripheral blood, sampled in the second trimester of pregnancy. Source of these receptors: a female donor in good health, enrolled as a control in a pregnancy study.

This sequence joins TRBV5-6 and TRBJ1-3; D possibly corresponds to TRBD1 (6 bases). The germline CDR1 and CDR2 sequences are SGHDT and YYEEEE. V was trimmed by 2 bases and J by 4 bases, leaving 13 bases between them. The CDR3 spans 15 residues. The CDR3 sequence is CASSFGGAAGNTIYF. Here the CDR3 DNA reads TGTGCCAGCAGCTTTGGGGGGGCAGCAGGAAACACCATATATTTT.

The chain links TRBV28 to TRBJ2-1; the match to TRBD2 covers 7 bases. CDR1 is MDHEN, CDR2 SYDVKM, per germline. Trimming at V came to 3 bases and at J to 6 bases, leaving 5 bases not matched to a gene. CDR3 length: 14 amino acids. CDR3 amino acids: CASSLQRGRNEQFF. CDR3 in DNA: TGTGCCAGCAGTTTGCAGCGGGGACGCAATGAGCAGTTCTTC.

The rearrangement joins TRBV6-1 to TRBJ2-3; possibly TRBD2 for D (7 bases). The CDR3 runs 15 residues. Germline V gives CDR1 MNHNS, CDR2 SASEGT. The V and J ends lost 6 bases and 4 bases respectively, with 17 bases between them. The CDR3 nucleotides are TGTGCCAGCAGGAGGGGGGCGGGAGAGTCAGATACGCAGTATTTT. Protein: CASRRGAGESDTQYF.

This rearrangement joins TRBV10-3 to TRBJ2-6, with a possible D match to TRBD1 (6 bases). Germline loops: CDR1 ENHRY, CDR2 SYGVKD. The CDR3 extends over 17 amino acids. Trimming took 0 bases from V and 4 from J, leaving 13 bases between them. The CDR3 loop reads CAISESRDITGANVLTF. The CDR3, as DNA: TGTGCCATCAGTGAGTCCCGGGACATTACCGGGGCCAACGTCCTGACTTTC.

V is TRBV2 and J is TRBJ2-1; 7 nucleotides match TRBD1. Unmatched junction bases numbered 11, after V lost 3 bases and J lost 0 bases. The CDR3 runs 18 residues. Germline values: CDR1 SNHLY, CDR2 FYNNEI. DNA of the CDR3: TGTGCCAGCAGTGATTCTTATTTGGGACAGAGCTCCTACAATGAGCAGTTCTTC. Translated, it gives CASSDSYLGQSSYNEQFF. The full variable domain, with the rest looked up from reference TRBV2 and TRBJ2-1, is EPEVTQTPSHQVTQMGQEVILRCVPISNHLYFYWYRQILGQKVEFLVSFYNNEISEKSEIFDDQFSVERPDGSNFTLKIRSTKLEDSAMYFCASSDSYLGQSSYNEQFFGPGTRLTVL.

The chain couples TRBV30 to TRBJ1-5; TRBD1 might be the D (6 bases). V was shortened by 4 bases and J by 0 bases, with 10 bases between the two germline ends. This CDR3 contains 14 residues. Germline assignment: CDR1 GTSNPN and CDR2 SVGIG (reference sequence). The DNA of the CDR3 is TGTGCCTGGACCCCGGGACATAGCAATCAGCCCCAGCATTTT. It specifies CAWTPGHSNQPQHF.

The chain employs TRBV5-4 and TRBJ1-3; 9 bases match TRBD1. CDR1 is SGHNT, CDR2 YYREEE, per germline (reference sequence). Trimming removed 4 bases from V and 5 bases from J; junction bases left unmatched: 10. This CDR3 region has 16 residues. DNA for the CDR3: TGTGCCAGCAGCCTTACGGACAGGGGCCTCCGAAACACCATATATTTT. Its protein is CASSLTDRGLRNTIYF.

The chain's CDR3 is CASSFRTGNTEAFF. The DNA of the CDR3 is TGTGCCAGCAGCTTTCGTACGGGGAACACTGAAGCTTTCTTT. This rearrangement joins TRBV5-4 to TRBJ1-1; D ambiguous. The CDR3 loop spans 14 amino acids. Between the trimmed V and J ends, which lost 2 bases and 1 base, there was a span of 9 bases. Germline loops: CDR1 SGHNT, CDR2 YYREEE (reference sequence).

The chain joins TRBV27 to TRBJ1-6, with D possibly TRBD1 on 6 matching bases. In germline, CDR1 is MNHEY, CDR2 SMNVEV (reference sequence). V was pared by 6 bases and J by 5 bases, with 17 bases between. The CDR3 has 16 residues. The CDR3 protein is CASRDSQVAHNSPLHF. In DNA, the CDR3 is TGTGCCAGCAGGGACAGCCAAGTGGCCCATAATTCACCCCTCCACTTT.

The CDR3 region is CASSEGTGAGDEQFF. The DNA of the CDR3 is TGTGCCAGCAGTGAAGGGACAGGGGCCGGGGATGAGCAGTTCTTC. This chain joins TRBV6-4 and TRBJ2-1; 10 bases line up with TRBD1. The CDR3 has 15 amino acids. CDR1 MRHNA and CDR2 SNTAGT come from the germline V gene. The V segment lost 3 bases and the J segment 8 bases; nucleotides outside the gene matches: 7.

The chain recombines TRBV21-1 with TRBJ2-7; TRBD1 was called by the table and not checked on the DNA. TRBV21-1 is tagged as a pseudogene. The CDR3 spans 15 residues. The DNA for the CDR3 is TGTGCCAGCAGCGGATTGACAGGGGACTACTACGAGCAGTACTTC. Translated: CASSGLTGDYYEQYF.

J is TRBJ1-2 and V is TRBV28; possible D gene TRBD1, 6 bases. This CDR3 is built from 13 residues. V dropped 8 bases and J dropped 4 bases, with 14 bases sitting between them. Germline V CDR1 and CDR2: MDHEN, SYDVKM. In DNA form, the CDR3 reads TGTGCCAGCCTGGGGGGGGGCATCTATGGCTACACCTTC. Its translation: CASLGGGIYGYTF.

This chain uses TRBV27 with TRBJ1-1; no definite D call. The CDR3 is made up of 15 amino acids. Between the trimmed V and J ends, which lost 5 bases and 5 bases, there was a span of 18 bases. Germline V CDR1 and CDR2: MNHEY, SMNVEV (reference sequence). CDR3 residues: CASSPRRTSGTEAFF. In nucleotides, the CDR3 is TGTGCCAGCAGTCCCCGACGGACTTCGGGAACTGAAGCTTTCTTT.